These 17 T cell receptor beta chains were sequenced from one sample in a study of blood T cell repertoires in COVID-19. Sequenced by immunoSEQ multiplex PCR; TCRdb stores in-frame clones only, minus some. Of 200,000 to 250,000 clones listed, about 92% were seen once; the top ten hold approximately 1.2%. Sequencing was carried out using peripheral blood. All receptors come from a young man with acute or convalescent COVID-19.

V usage is TRBV19 and J usage is TRBJ2-5, with unresolved D. Trimming removed 1 base from V and 2 bases from J, with 11 bases in between. Germline values: CDR1 LNHDA, CDR2 SQIVND (reference sequence). This CDR3 contains 15 residues. The CDR3 protein is CASSIVGALQETQYF. CDR3 nucleotide sequence: TGTGCCAGTAGTATAGTTGGAGCCCTTCAAGAGACCCAGTACTTC.

This rearrangement joins TRBV7-6 to TRBJ1-2; D unresolved. Germline CDR1 is SGHVS and CDR2 is FNYEAQ. V gave up 3 bases and J gave up 11 bases, with 10 bases separating them. The length of the CDR3 is 11 residues. The CDR3 region is CASSFPGRYTF. CDR3 DNA: TGTGCCAGCAGCTTTCCGGGTAGGTACACCTTC.

V usage is TRBV19 and J usage is TRBJ1-1; 7 bases are a match to TRBD1. Germline V lookup: CDR1 LNHDA, CDR2 SQIVND (reference sequence). The CDR3 has 12 residues. Trimming removed 6 bases from V and 5 bases from J; junction bases left unmatched: 3. CDR3 DNA: TGTGCCAGTAGCTTCAGGGGGACTGAAGCTTTCTTT. It encodes CASSFRGTEAFF.

The rearrangement links TRBV19 to TRBJ1-1, with 10 bases matching TRBD1. V trimming: 7 bases; J trimming: 3 bases; junction bases outside the gene matches: 5. In germline, CDR1 is LNHDA, CDR2 SQIVND (reference sequence). The CDR3 consists of 14 residues. In DNA form, the CDR3 reads TGTGCCAGTACCGCGACAGGGGGCTACACTGAAGCTTTCTTT. This codes for CASTATGGYTEAFF.

J is TRBJ1-5 and V is TRBV18; D ambiguous. V was trimmed by 3 bases and J by 1 base, leaving 13 bases between them. Per the germline V gene, CDR1 is KGHSH and CDR2 is LQKENI. The CDR3 has 16 residues. CDR3 coding DNA: TGTGCCAGCTCACCCGACCGGGTCTCGAGCAATCAGCCCCAGCATTTT. Its protein product is CASSPDRVSSNQPQHF. Looking up the rest from reference TRBV18 and TRBJ1-5 gives the full variable domain: NAGVMQNPRHLVRRRGQEARLRCSPMKGHSHVYWYRQLPEEGLKFMVYLQKENIIDESGMPKERFSAEFPKEGPSILRIQQVVRGDSAAYFCASSPDRVSSNQPQHFGDGTRLSIL.

In this sample, this clone turned up once. The rearrangement joins TRBV4-2 to TRBJ2-7, with 7 bases matching TRBD1. V shed 5 bases, J shed 6 bases, and the junction held 7 bases outside the gene matches. The CDR3 runs 13 residues. From germline, CDR1 is LGHNA and CDR2 YNFKEQ. DNA of the CDR3: TGTGCCAGCAGCTCACAGGGGAAAGGCGAGCAGTACTTC. It is translated as CASSSQGKGEQYF.

This clone has only one observation. The V gene is TRBV27, the J gene TRBJ1-4; D is possibly TRBD1 (5 bases). Germline lookup yields CDR1 MNHEY and CDR2 SMNVEV (reference sequence). This CDR3 is 16 amino acids long. V was shortened by 4 bases and J by 3 bases, with 15 bases between the two germline ends. CDR3 sequence (DNA): TGTGCCAGCAGTTCAGGACGGTGGGGGGCTAATGAAAAACTGTTTTTT. This gives the protein CASSSGRWGANEKLFF.

The V gene is TRBV24-1, the J gene TRBJ2-5, with 9 bases aligning to TRBD1. The CDR3 loop spans 14 amino acids. V gave up 6 bases and J gave up 3 bases; unmatched junction bases: 4. Germline assignment: CDR1 KGHDR and CDR2 SFDVKD. CDR3 residues: CATSTGQGKETQYF. The CDR3 region has the DNA TGTGCCACCAGTACGGGACAGGGAAAAGAGACCCAGTACTTC.

V usage is TRBV27 and J usage is TRBJ2-1; 8 bases align to TRBD2. Germline CDR1 is MNHEY and CDR2 is SMNVEV (reference sequence). This CDR3 has 17 amino acids. J was trimmed by 0 bases and V by 6 bases; bases with no gene match: 10. This CDR3 reads CASSWSGGGISYNEQFF. In DNA, the CDR3 is TGTGCCAGCAGCTGGAGTGGCGGGGGGATCTCCTACAATGAGCAGTTCTTC.

This clone occurred once. This chain connects TRBV12-3 or TRBV12-4 to TRBJ1-5; D is unresolved. Trimming removed 7 bases from V and 4 bases from J, with 11 bases in between. The CDR3 is 13 residues long. The CDR3 loop is CASTSGWNQPQHF. Here the CDR3 DNA reads TGTGCCAGCACCTCAGGTTGGAATCAGCCCCAGCATTTT.

This chain joins TRBV30 and TRBJ2-3; tentatively, D is TRBD1 (5 bases). Germline loops: CDR1 GTSNPN, CDR2 SVGIG (reference sequence). V was pared by 3 bases and J by 8 bases, with 15 bases between. The CDR3 has 13 amino acids. This chain's CDR3 is CAWSPSYQGTQYF. DNA of the CDR3: TGTGCCTGGAGCCCCTCCTATCAGGGTACGCAGTATTTT.

This chain links TRBV6-5 with TRBJ1-1, with D unresolved. The V and J ends lost 1 base and 2 bases respectively, with 5 bases between them. CDR3 length: 13 residues. The germline V gene has CDR1 MNHEY and CDR2 SVGAGI. CDR3 nucleotides: TGTGCCAGCAGTTACTATCTCAACACTGAAGCTTTCTTT. Protein product: CASSYYLNTEAFF.

This clone has only one observation. CDR3 sequence reads: CANHAVQAGGLENEQFF. As DNA, the CDR3 is TGTGCCAATCACGCTGTTCAAGCGGGAGGCCTGGAGAATGAGCAGTTCTTC. This chain joins TRBV19 and TRBJ2-1; TRBD2 matches 9 bases. This CDR3 is 17 amino acids long. CDR1 and CDR2 from the germline V gene are LNHDA and SQIVND (reference sequence). The V gene end was trimmed by 10 bases and the J gene end by 7 bases; junction bases not matched to a gene: 20.

At least ten counts were recorded for this clone. The identical CDR3 is also encoded by other nucleotide sequences in the sample. The V gene is TRBV28, the J gene TRBJ2-7, with 11 bases identical to TRBD1. V lost 5 bases and J lost 4; bases outside the gene matches: 4. The V gene's germline CDR1 is MDHEN and CDR2 SYDVKM. The CDR3 has 14 amino acids. CDR3 in DNA: TGTGCCAGCAGTAGGACAGGGGGCGGTTACGAGCAGTACTTC. It encodes CASSRTGGGYEQYF.

The CDR3 here is CASSRRRGLDTQYF. The CDR3 nucleotides are TGTGCCAGCAGCCGACGGAGGGGTCTGGATACGCAGTATTTT. The chain recombines TRBV3-1 (or the pseudogene TRBV3-2) with TRBJ2-3; TRBD2 is a possible D gene (6 bases). V was pared by 4 bases and J by 6 bases, with 14 bases between. From germline, CDR1 is LGHDT and CDR2 YNNKEL (reference sequence). The CDR3 runs to 14 residues.

The sample holds one count of this clone. The CDR3 loop reads CASSSVVYEQYF. The CDR3 DNA reads TGTGCCAGCAGCTCGGTCGTCTACGAGCAGTACTTC. The J gene is TRBJ2-7, the V gene TRBV7-9; D is uncertain. Looked up from germline, CDR1 is SEHNR and CDR2 is FQNEAQ (reference sequence). Deletions cut 4 bases from V and 3 bases from J, with 7 bases between. CDR3 length: 12 residues.

In this sample, this clone turned up a few times. This chain links TRBV5-1 with TRBJ2-7, with D hard to call. The V end lost 0 bases, the J end lost 5 bases, and 12 bases lay between the germline ends. Per the germline V gene, CDR1 is SGHRS and CDR2 is YFSETQ. This CDR3 has 14 residues. CDR3 in DNA: TGCGCCAGCAGCTTGGCCCAGGCCGACGACGAGCAGTACTTC. This sequence encodes CASSLAQADDEQYF.